This is a list of T cell receptor beta chains from one sample in a study of CD8 T cells in ankylosing spondylitis. TCRdb passed the 5' RACE reads through MiXCR, listing each CDR3 protein once. The table records a few hundred thousand distinct CDR3 sequences, approximately 22% of them present only once. Material: blood, either unsorted or a sorted T cell fraction (not recorded which). The receptor set was obtained from a male donor with ankylosing spondylitis or in good health (not recorded which). Both conserved end residues are part of each CDR3. Each record gives: V gene, CDR3 protein.

V gene: TRBV9
CDR3 protein: CASSAREDYLYEQYF

V gene: TRBV6-1
CDR3 protein: CASSPYRGLNTEAFF

V gene: TRBV20-1
CDR3 protein: CSATVGYTEAFF

V gene: TRBV28
CDR3 protein: CASSADRERNQPQHF

V gene: TRBV20-1
CDR3 protein: CSARMRGTDTQYF

V gene: TRBV4-1
CDR3 protein: CASSPTGVGANVLTF

V gene: TRBV11-2
CDR3 protein: CASSFEGGGALETQYF

V gene: TRBV6-5
CDR3 protein: CASSYRDQYTEAFF

V gene: TRBV4-2
CDR3 protein: CASSQTLAGGTDTQYF

V gene: TRBV20-1
CDR3 protein: CSALSLTGLGYNEQFF

V gene: TRBV20-1
CDR3 protein: CSARKRGYYNEQFF

V gene: TRBV28
CDR3 protein: CASSNRGDYGYTF

V gene: TRBV29-1
CDR3 protein: CSVGGTGAMNTEAFF

V gene: TRBV15
CDR3 protein: CATSRTDRVVTGELFF

V gene: TRBV5-1
CDR3 protein: CASSSGFTYNEQFF

V gene: TRBV29-1
CDR3 protein: CSASPGLAGGKDTQYF

V gene: TRBV7-9
CDR3 protein: CARSEVQGRTEAFF

V gene: TRBV29-1
CDR3 protein: CSVEPRTVYNEQFF

V gene: TRBV7-3
CDR3 protein: CASSEGRGREETQYF

V gene: TRBV2
CDR3 protein: CASSPDASGGLYNEQFF

V gene: TRBV11-2
CDR3 protein: CASSSQYEQYF

V gene: TRBV20-1
CDR3 protein: CSARVLAEETQYF

V gene: TRBV30
CDR3 protein: CAWSVESGPYEQYF

V gene: TRBV28
CDR3 protein: CATSDPTGTASTGELFF

V gene: TRBV28
CDR3 protein: CASSSQRGDPYEQYF

V gene: TRBV3-1
CDR3 protein: CASSRDTTGELFF

V gene: TRBV12-3/TRBV12-4
CDR3 protein: CASSWGVADTQYF

V gene: TRBV12-3/TRBV12-4
CDR3 protein: CASSLGGPLAKNIQYF

V gene: TRBV27
CDR3 protein: CASSLWAGRNTGELFF

V gene: TRBV20-1
CDR3 protein: CSARGTGGFFEQYF

V gene: TRBV15
CDR3 protein: CATSRADGDGPYEQYF

V gene: TRBV12-3/TRBV12-4
CDR3 protein: CASSFRGASTGELFF

V gene: TRBV7-8
CDR3 protein: CASSPPDRISLYSYEQYF

V gene: TRBV12-3/TRBV12-4
CDR3 protein: CASSLVASSNEQFF

V gene: TRBV25-1
CDR3 protein: CASSAGAWDNSPLHF

V gene: TRBV28
CDR3 protein: CASTQQGASYEQYF

V gene: TRBV7-9
CDR3 protein: CASSPTALPELWYEQYF

V gene: TRBV3-1
CDR3 protein: CASSPGTPNYNEQFF

V gene: TRBV10-3
CDR3 protein: CAIRDRGTGELFF

V gene: TRBV12-3/TRBV12-4
CDR3 protein: CASRASGGGNEQFF

V gene: TRBV5-1
CDR3 protein: CASRFSGGHEQYF

V gene: TRBV12-3/TRBV12-4
CDR3 protein: CASSLAQVYYEQYF

V gene: TRBV5-6
CDR3 protein: CASSFRGVRTEAFF

V gene: TRBV12-3/TRBV12-4
CDR3 protein: CASSPTGEDQDTQYF

V gene: TRBV2
CDR3 protein: CASSTYGGAYGYTF

V gene: TRBV12-3/TRBV12-4
CDR3 protein: CASSWEIVNTGELFF

V gene: TRBV5-6
CDR3 protein: CASSLTGAQNEQSF

V gene: TRBV6-1
CDR3 protein: CASWDPGGYTF